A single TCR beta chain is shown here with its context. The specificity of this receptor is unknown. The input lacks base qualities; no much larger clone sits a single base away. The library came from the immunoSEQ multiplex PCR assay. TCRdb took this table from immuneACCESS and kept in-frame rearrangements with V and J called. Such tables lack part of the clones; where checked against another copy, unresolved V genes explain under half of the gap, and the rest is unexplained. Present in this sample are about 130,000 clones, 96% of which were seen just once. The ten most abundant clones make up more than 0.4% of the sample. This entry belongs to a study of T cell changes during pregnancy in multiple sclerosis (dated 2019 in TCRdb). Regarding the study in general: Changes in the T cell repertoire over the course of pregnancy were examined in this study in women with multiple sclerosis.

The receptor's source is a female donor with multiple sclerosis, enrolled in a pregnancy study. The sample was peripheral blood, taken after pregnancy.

The DNA sequence follows: TGTGCCAGCAGCCCTCGGTCGAGCACTGAAGCTTTCTTT. It translates as CASSPRSSTEAFF. In this chain, TRBV9 is recombined with TRBJ1-1; no D gene can be assigned with confidence. The junction carries 11 bases between V and J, which are trimmed by 4 bases and 4 bases respectively. Based on the germline V gene, the CDR1 and CDR2 sequences are SGDLS and YYNGEE. The CDR3 runs 13 residues from the cysteine to the phenylalanine. The DNA shown is the 39-base CDR3, in frame from base 1.